This T cell receptor beta chain was captured in a study of blood T cell repertoires in COVID-19. The CDR3 length is 14 residues. Germline loops: CDR1 SQVTM, CDR2 ANQGSEA. With V trimmed by 5 bases and J by 5 bases, 11 bases remained unmatched. Repertoires were generated with immunoSEQ multiplex PCR, while TCRdb's copy carries only in-frame clones and drops some. Here the sample spans around 150,000 clones, over 80% being singletons. The V gene is TRBV29-1, the J gene TRBJ1-2; 7 nucleotides match TRBD1. This TCR derives from a woman between 45 and 65 years old with acute or convalescent COVID-19. Sequences were obtained from peripheral blood. This CDR3 reads CSVPSEGAEYGYTF. Here the CDR3 DNA reads TGCAGCGTTCCCTCGGAGGGGGCAGAGTATGGCTACACCTTC. Looking up the rest from reference TRBV29-1 and TRBJ1-2 gives the full variable domain: SAVISQKPSRDICQRGTSLTIQCQVDSQVTMMFWYRQQPGQSLTLIATANQGSEATYESGFVIDKFPISRPNLTFSTLTVSNMSPEDSSIYLCSVPSEGAEYGYTFGSGTRLTVV.